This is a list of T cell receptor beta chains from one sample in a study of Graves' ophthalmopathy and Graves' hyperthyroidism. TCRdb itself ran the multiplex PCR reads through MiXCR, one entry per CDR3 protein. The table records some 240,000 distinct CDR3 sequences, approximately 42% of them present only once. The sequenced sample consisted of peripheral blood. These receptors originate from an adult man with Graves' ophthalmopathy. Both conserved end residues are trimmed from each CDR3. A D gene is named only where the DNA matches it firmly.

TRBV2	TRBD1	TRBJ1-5	ASSGTGGEQPQH
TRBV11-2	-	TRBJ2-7	ASSLGTESYEQY
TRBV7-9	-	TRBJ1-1	ASSLREMNTEAF
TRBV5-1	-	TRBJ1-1	ASSSQGRGRSTEAF
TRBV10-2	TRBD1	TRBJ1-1	ASSEPGGGTEAF
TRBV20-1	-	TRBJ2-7	SASRDFFYEQY
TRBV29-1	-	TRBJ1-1	SGLEALRNTEAF
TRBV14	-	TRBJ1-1	ASSQEGSRGHLNTEAF
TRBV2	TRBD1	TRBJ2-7	ASSERWTGEIYEQY
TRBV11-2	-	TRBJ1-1	ASSRYTENTEAF
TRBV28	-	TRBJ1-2	ASSLNTGGYT
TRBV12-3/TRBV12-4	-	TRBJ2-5	ASSPSQVWETQY
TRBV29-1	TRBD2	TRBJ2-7	SVEVAGGQYEQY
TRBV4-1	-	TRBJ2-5	ASSPGVGRKTQY
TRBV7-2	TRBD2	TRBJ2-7	ASSLVLAVSYEQY
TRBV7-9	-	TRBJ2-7	AGSQGRADEQY
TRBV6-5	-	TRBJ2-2	ATLASTTGELF
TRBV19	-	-	ASSGTDQETQY
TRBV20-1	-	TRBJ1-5	SARDFSNQPQH
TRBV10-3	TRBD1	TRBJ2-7	AIRRTGGYEQY
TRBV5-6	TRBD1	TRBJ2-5	ASTAGTGTQY
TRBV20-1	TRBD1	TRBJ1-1	CATGETEAEAF
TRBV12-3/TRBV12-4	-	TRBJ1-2	ASSPRRINYGYT
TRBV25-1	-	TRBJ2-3	ASTPWEGGTDTQY
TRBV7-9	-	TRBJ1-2	ASSPPGVGGYT
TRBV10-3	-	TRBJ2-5	ANTTEGETQY
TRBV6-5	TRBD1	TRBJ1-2	ASSYSGQGNT
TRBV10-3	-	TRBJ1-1	AIRPGRKTLNTEAF
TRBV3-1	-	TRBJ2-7	ASSLGTQGEQY
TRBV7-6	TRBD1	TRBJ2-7	ASSYRTGGYEQY
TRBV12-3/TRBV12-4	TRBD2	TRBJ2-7	ASSPTGRGGYEQY
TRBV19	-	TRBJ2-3	ASSMRTDTDTQY
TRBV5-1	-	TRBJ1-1	ASSLVEGGNTEAF
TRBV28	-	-	ASSLRQPGYEQY
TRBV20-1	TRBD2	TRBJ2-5	SPRTSGAGTQY
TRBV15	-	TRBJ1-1	ATSSLIPPEAF
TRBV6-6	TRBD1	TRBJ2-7	ASSYPGTGVHEQY